This T cell receptor beta chain was sequenced during a study of blood T cell repertoires in COVID-19 (TCRdb year 2020). Background on the whole study: Samples from collaborators originated in the United States, Italy and Spain and spanned both the acute and convalescent phases of COVID-19. The prospective study material was composed of cDNA or gDNA derived from T cells, B-cell-depleted T cells, or PBMCs. Deeply sampled blood TCRbeta repertoires from subjects exposed to, actively infected with, or recovered from COVID-19 were included in the dataset. The repertoires were made available in a free public database intended to serve as a resource for research on the immune response to SARS-CoV-2. The samples were drawn from two sources: the first 160 participants of the ongoing ImmuneRACE study, and 1,254 subjects contributed by 6 global collaborators. Nearly every sample came with metadata listing a de-identified subject ID, COVID-19 status, age in years and sex. Where available, HLA class I and class II types were taken from metadata supplied by the sample provider and were not determined by assay-based typing. Overall results and qualifications from the work: How much clinical and demographic metadata was included differed by source and by participant, and the metadata was provided uncurated.

Each collaborating institution followed its own protocols to collect whole blood in K2EDTA tubes. For TCRbeta analysis, collaborators shipped samples in one of three forms: frozen whole blood, isolated PBMCs, or DNA extracted from either of those sample types. Points on this clone: Its recognized antigen is unknown. No quality values exist for individual bases; no much larger clone is one base distant.

TCRbeta CDR3 regions were amplified from genomic DNA using the immunoSEQ Assay, a bias-controlled multiplex PCR. For the original study's pipeline: Nucleated cell counts per sample were estimated from amplification of reference gene primers within the assay. To quantify the absolute abundance of each unique TCRbeta CDR3 rearrangement, sequence reads were collapsed and filtered. For each sample, productive Simpson clonality was calculated by taking the square root of Simpson's diversity index across productive rearrangements. Not all clones reach the TCRdb copy of this immuneACCESS table, which keeps in-frame sequences only. Checked studies attribute under half of the gap to unresolved V genes and leave the rest unexplained. The V and J calls and clone size are taken from that table; D and trimming were inferred from the DNA. This sample comprises some 260,000 clones, roughly three quarters of them detected only once. The ten largest clonotypes hold 3% to 4% of the sample.

CDR1 and CDR2, looked up from the germline V gene, are SQVTM and ANQGSEA. V lost 4 bases and J lost 3 bases; the stretch between them is 16 bases long. The CDR3 holds 14 amino acids from the cysteine to the phenylalanine. Only the CDR3 DNA is retained, 42 bases long and in frame from the first base. The clonotype comes from a woman between 40 and 55 years old with active or convalescent COVID-19. Recombination connected TRBV29-1 to TRBJ2-7; possibly the D gene is TRBD1, per 6 matching bases. The specimen was peripheral blood. The DNA is as follows: TGCAGCGTTGCAAGACAGGCACATGACTACGAGCAGTACTTC. Translated, it reads CSVARQAHDYEQYF.